This TCR beta chain derives from a study of quantifying T cell responses using KT2 cells. As for the study in general: cDNA was made from DNase-treated RNA using alpha and beta constant primers. A predetermined fluorescence threshold ended the second PCR, run as a qPCR.

The sample holds many counts of this clonotype. Antigen unknown. KT2, a clone with a known TCR, was spiked into unfractionated PBMC. An oligo carrying a UMI was ligated to the cDNA 3' end. The first PCR ran 3 to 5 cycles with an equimolar RC1.1 and RC1.2 beta primer mix. MiXCR, applied by TCRdb to the UMI-ligation and nested PCR reads, yields one record per CDR3 protein. The sample records about 50,000 distinct CDR3 sequences, 11% being singletons. General study points: Counts of KT2 alpha and beta sequences rose linearly with the number of KT2 cells added.

Per germline, CDR1 MNHEY and CDR2 SMNVEV (reference sequence). Trimming removed 2 bases at V and 5 bases at J, with 9 bases between. This CDR3 has 13 amino acids. The material sequenced was PBMCs spiked with cells of the T cell clone KT2. The clonotype comes from a human donor. The rearrangement uses TRBV27 and TRBJ1-1; no firm D call. The CDR3 sequence is CASSLIARTEAFF. CDR3 sequence (DNA): TGTGCCAGCAGTTTAATAGCGAGGACTGAAGCTTTCTTT.